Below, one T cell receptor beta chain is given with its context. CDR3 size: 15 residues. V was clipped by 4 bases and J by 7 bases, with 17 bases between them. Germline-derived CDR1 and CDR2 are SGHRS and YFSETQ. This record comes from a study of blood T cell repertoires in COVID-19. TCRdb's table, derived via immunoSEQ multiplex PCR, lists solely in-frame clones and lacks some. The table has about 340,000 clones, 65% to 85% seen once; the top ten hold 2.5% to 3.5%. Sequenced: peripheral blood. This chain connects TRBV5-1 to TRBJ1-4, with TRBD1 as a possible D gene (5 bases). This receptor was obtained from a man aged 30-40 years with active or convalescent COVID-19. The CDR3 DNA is TGCGCCAGCAGCAAAGGCGGGGGAAGGGCTGAAAAACTGTTTTTT. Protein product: CASSKGGGRAEKLFF.